This TCR beta chain was sequenced during a study of blood T cell repertoires in COVID-19. Study-level information: COVID-19 samples from acute and convalescent phases originated in the United States, Italy and Spain. Sources were T cells, B-cell-depleted T cells, or PBMCs; the material itself was cDNA or gDNA.

The CDR3 has 16 residues. Germline assignment: CDR1 PRHDT and CDR2 FYEKMQ (reference sequence). V was pared by 0 bases and J by 3 bases, with 7 bases of the junction left unmatched. Per the study methods: Amplified reference gene primers provided the basis for estimating nucleated cell counts. Profiled with immunoSEQ multiplex PCR; TCRdb holds only in-frame clones, not every one. V, J and clone size derive from that table, while D and trimming were established from the DNA sequence. The table has about 170,000 clones, about 86% seen once. This clone was counted once. Seattle-derived patients entered the study during active infection and were followed longitudinally.

The source is a woman in her fifties or sixties with COVID-19, enrolled during active disease. This rearrangement joins TRBV13 to TRBJ2-7, with 8 bases aligning to TRBD1. The sequenced sample consisted of peripheral blood. The chain's CDR3 is CASSLGTGVGYYEQYF. CDR3 in DNA: TGTGCCAGCAGCTTAGGGACAGGGGTTGGATACTACGAGCAGTACTTC.